Included here is one T cell receptor (beta chain) sequence, with context. This specimen comes from a study of blood T cell repertoires in COVID-19. Under the authors' procedure: By means of reference gene primer amplification, nucleated cell counts were estimated. Data came from immunoSEQ multiplex PCR; TCRdb stores just in-frame clones and leaves some out. The D gene and trimming were derived from the DNA, and the V and J assignments and clone size from that table. The sample lists about 97,000 clones, over 75% occurring once. Source material: peripheral blood. This TCR came from a human donor in a cohort sampled during active COVID-19.

The CDR3 protein is CASKAKGTYRSYNEQFF. CDR3 DNA sequence: TGCGCCAGCAAAGCGAAGGGGACTTACCGCTCCTACAATGAGCAGTTCTTC. The chain is built from TRBV23-1 and TRBJ2-1, with a tentative D call TRBD2 (6 bases). TRBV23-1 is known as an ORF, though its function is uncertain. Between the trimmed V and J ends, which lost 7 bases and 0 bases, there was a span of 19 bases. The CDR3 extends over 17 amino acids.